These T cell receptor beta chains were read from a single sample in a study of blood T cell repertoires in COVID-19. Measured with immunoSEQ multiplex PCR; TCRdb has only the in-frame clones, and not every one. In the table there are roughly 300,000 clones, 80% to 90% of which are singletons. The sample consisted of peripheral blood. The receptors originated from a woman between 40 and 55 years old who had recovered from COVID-19. CDR3s include the opening cysteine and the closing phenylalanine or tryptophan. Each record gives: J gene, clone size, V gene, D gene, CDR3 protein, CDR3 DNA. D genes are given only for firm matches. Not all rows give a size; the values are once, few, many and, for expanded clones, a class.

J gene: TRBJ1-1; clone size: many; V gene: TRBV5-1; D gene: -; CDR3 protein: CASSLAVGEGNTEAFF; CDR3 DNA: TGCGCCAGCAGCTTGGCCGTCGGGGAGGGGAACACTGAAGCTTTCTTT
J gene: TRBJ2-1; clone size: -; V gene: TRBV6-4; D gene: -; CDR3 protein: CASSVLATYNEQFF; CDR3 DNA: TGTGCCAGCAGTGTGCTAGCGACGTACAATGAGCAGTTCTTC
J gene: TRBJ1-3; clone size: -; V gene: TRBV7-9; D gene: TRBD1; CDR3 protein: CASSLADRVRGNTIYF; CDR3 DNA: TGTGCCAGCAGCTTAGCTGACAGGGTGAGGGGAAACACCATATATTTT
J gene: TRBJ1-1; clone size: -; V gene: TRBV6-6; D gene: TRBD1; CDR3 protein: CASSSSHEGATEAFF; CDR3 DNA: TGTGCCAGCAGTTCGTCCCATGAGGGGGCCACTGAAGCTTTCTTT
J gene: TRBJ1-1; clone size: -; V gene: TRBV12-5; D gene: -; CDR3 protein: CASTTGMNTEAFF; CDR3 DNA: TGTGCTAGTACTACAGGAATGAACACTGAAGCTTTCTTT
J gene: TRBJ1-2; clone size: many; V gene: TRBV15; D gene: TRBD1; CDR3 protein: CATSRERGTGGGYTF; CDR3 DNA: TGTGCCACCAGCAGAGAAAGGGGGACAGGGGGCGGCTACACCTTC
J gene: TRBJ1-4; clone size: -; V gene: TRBV4-1; D gene: TRBD1; CDR3 protein: CASSQDGRGLGSEKLFF; CDR3 DNA: TGCGCCAGCAGCCAAGACGGCAGGGGGCTGGGAAGTGAAAAACTGTTTTTT
J gene: TRBJ1-1; clone size: -; V gene: TRBV5-5; D gene: -; CDR3 protein: CASSFRGGNTEAFF; CDR3 DNA: TGTGCCAGCAGCTTCCGAGGGGGAAACACTGAAGCTTTCTTT
J gene: TRBJ2-3; clone size: -; V gene: TRBV6-4; D gene: TRBD1; CDR3 protein: CASSPDRVGTQYF; CDR3 DNA: TGTGCCAGCAGCCCTGACAGGGTTGGTACGCAGTATTTT
J gene: TRBJ1-1; clone size: -; V gene: TRBV20-1; D gene: -; CDR3 protein: CSASRNTEAFF; CDR3 DNA: TGCAGTGCTTCTAGGAACACTGAAGCTTTCTTT
J gene: TRBJ1-6; clone size: -; V gene: TRBV30; D gene: TRBD1; CDR3 protein: CAWNRQGKAGWGNSPLHF; CDR3 DNA: TGTGCCTGGAATCGACAGGGTAAAGCCGGCTGGGGTAATTCACCCCTCCACTTT
J gene: TRBJ2-3; clone size: few; V gene: TRBV7-2; D gene: TRBD2; CDR3 protein: CASSSAGGRTDTQYF; CDR3 DNA: TGTGCCAGCAGCTCGGCGGGGGGGCGGACAGATACGCAGTATTTT
J gene: TRBJ1-2; clone size: -; V gene: TRBV5-1; D gene: TRBD1; CDR3 protein: CASSLTGQGSGYTF; CDR3 DNA: TGCGCCAGCAGCTTAACGGGACAGGGGTCTGGCTACACCTTC
J gene: TRBJ1-5; clone size: once; V gene: TRBV15; D gene: -; CDR3 protein: CATGQGYQPQHF; CDR3 DNA: TGTGCCACCGGGCAAGGCTATCAGCCCCAGCATTTT
J gene: TRBJ2-3; clone size: -; V gene: TRBV5-4; D gene: -; CDR3 protein: CASSPPGLNTDTQYF; CDR3 DNA: TGTGCCAGCAGCCCTCCCGGTCTTAACACAGATACGCAGTATTTT
J gene: TRBJ1-2; clone size: -; V gene: TRBV4-2; D gene: TRBD1; CDR3 protein: CASIQDVPISSEVSGGLVGGYTF; CDR3 DNA: TGTGCCAGCATCCAAGACGTCCCCATCAGTTCAGAAGTTTCAGGGGGTTTAGTTGGTGGCTACACCTTC
J gene: TRBJ1-1; clone size: -; V gene: TRBV18; D gene: TRBD1; CDR3 protein: CASTRAGGNTEAFF; CDR3 DNA: TGTGCCAGCACTAGGGCAGGGGGGAACACTGAAGCTTTCTTT
J gene: TRBJ1-1; clone size: -; V gene: TRBV10-3; D gene: -; CDR3 protein: CAISLPGNTEAFF; CDR3 DNA: TGTGCCATCAGCCTGCCAGGGAACACTGAAGCTTTCTTT
J gene: TRBJ2-7; clone size: -; V gene: TRBV7-9; D gene: TRBD2; CDR3 protein: CASTIRGEGVEQYF; CDR3 DNA: TGTGCCAGCACCATTCGCGGGGAGGGCGTCGAGCAGTACTTC
J gene: TRBJ1-5; clone size: -; V gene: TRBV7-2; D gene: -; CDR3 protein: CASSSAGSGQPQHF; CDR3 DNA: TGTGCCAGCAGCTCGGCGGGTAGTGGTCAGCCCCAGCATTTT
J gene: TRBJ2-7; clone size: -; V gene: TRBV4-3; D gene: TRBD2; CDR3 protein: CASSLRGVSGGASYEQYF; CDR3 DNA: TGCGCCAGCAGCCTCCGAGGGGTTAGCGGGGGGGCCTCTTACGAGCAGTACTTC
J gene: TRBJ1-3; clone size: -; V gene: TRBV2; D gene: TRBD1; CDR3 protein: CASSETRQGPGNTIYF; CDR3 DNA: TGTGCCAGCAGTGAAACCCGACAGGGGCCTGGAAACACCATATATTTT